This T cell receptor beta chain was profiled in a study of cytomegalovirus exposure and HLA in healthy donors. Study conclusions and caveats: There were three CMV-associated chains whose specificity for CMV antigens was confirmed in vitro.

With respect to this clone: Its antigen remains unknown.

Data came from immunoSEQ multiplex PCR; TCRdb stores just in-frame clones and leaves some out. The top ten clones hold about 2.7% of a sample with 230,000 or so clones, about 91% of them seen once. Germline CDR1 and CDR2: SQVTM and ANQGSEA. After removal of 6 bases from V and 2 bases from J, the junction contained 13 bases not matched to a gene. The CDR3 covers 16 residues. Sequenced material: PBMCs. The chain joins TRBV29-1 to TRBJ2-3; 8 bases fit TRBD2. The receptor comes from a woman aged 18-30 years in good health and CMV-seronegative. The CDR3 loop is CSVGGRGARATDTQYF. CDR3 nucleotides: TGCAGCGTGGGGGGGCGGGGGGCTCGGGCCACAGATACGCAGTATTTT.